One T cell receptor (beta chain) is described in this entry. This record belongs to a study of blood T cell repertoires in COVID-19. Overall study context: Some COVID-19 samples were acute and others convalescent; all came from the United States, Italy and Spain. Nucleic acid was either cDNA or gDNA, and it came from T cells, B-cell-depleted T cells, or PBMCs.

Trimming took off 1 base at V and 4 bases at J, with 9 bases between the two ends. The germline V gene has CDR1 SGHDT and CDR2 YYEEEE. The CDR3 runs to 14 residues. Per the original data handling: Amplification with reference gene primers provided the estimates of nucleated cell counts. Some clones are missing from TCRdb's copy, which holds only in-frame ones; the method was immunoSEQ multiplex PCR. V, J and clone size derive from that table, while D and trimming were established from the DNA sequence. The sample yields approximately 100,000 clones, over 75% seen once. This chain links TRBV5-6 with TRBJ1-5; D gene unclear. This receptor was taken from a woman of 80 years or more with acute or convalescent COVID-19. The sample consisted of peripheral blood. This chain's CDR3 is CASSLSGSNQPQHF. CDR3 bases: TGTGCCAGCAGCTTGAGCGGATCAAATCAGCCCCAGCATTTT.